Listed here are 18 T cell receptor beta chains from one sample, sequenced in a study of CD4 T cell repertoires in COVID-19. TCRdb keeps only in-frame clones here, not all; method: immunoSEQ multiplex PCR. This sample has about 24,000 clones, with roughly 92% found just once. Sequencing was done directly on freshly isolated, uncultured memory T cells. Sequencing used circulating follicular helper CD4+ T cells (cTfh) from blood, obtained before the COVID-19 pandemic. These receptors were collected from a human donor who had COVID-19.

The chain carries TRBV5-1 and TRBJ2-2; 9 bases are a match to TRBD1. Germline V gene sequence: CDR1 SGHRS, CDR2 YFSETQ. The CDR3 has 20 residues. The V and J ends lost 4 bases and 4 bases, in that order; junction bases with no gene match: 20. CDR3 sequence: CASSPTTGGRGFVSTGELFF. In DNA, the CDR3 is TGCGCCAGCAGCCCTACGACAGGGGGTCGGGGTTTCGTGAGCACCGGGGAGCTGTTTTTT. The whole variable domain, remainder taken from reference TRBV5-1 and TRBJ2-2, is KAGVTQTPRYLIKTRGQQVTLSCSPISGHRSVSWYQQTPGQGLQFLFEYFSETQRNKGNFPGRFSGRQFSNSRSEMNVSTLELGDSALYLCASSPTTGGRGFVSTGELFFGEGSRLTVL.

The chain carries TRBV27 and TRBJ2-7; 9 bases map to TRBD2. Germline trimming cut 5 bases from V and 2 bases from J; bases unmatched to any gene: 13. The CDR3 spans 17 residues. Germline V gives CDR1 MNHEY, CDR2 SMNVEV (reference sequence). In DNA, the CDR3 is TGTGCCAGCAGTCCTCTATCTAGCGGGGCTCTAACCTACGAGCAGTACTTC. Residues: CASSPLSSGALTYEQYF.

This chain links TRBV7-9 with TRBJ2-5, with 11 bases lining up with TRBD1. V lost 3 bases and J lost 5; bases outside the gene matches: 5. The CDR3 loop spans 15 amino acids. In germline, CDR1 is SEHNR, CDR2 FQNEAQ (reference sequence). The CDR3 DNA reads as TGTGCCAGCAGCTTCAGGACAGGGGGCGGGGAGACCCAGTACTTC. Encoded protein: CASSFRTGGGETQYF. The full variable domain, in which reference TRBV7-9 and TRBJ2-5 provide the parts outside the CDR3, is DTGVSQNPRHKITKRGQNVTFRCDPISEHNRLYWYRQTLGQGPEFLTYFQNEAQLEKSRLLSDRFSAERPKGSFSTLEIQRTEQGDSAMYLCASSFRTGGGETQYFGPGTRLLVL.

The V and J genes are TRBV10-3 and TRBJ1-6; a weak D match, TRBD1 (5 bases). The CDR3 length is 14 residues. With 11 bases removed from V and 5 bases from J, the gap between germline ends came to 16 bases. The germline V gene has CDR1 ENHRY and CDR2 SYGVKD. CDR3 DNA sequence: TGTGCCTCATCCAGGGCTGGCAATAATTCACCCCTCCACTTT. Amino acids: CASSRAGNNSPLHF.

The CDR3 DNA is TGTGCCAGCTCACCAGGACTAGCGGGGGCCACCGCCAAGGGGGAGCAGTACTTC. This encodes CASSPGLAGATAKGEQYF. The chain has TRBV18 and TRBJ2-7, with 13 bases lining up with TRBD2. From germline, CDR1 is KGHSH and CDR2 LQKENI. The J segment lost 7 bases and the V segment lost 2 bases, leaving 14 bases of the junction unmatched. This CDR3 is 18 amino acids long.

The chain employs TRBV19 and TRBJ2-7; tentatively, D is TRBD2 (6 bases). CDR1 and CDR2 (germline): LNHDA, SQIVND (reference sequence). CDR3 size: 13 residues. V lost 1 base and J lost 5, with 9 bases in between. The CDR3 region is CASSIVSGDEQYF. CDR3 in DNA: TGTGCCAGTAGTATAGTTTCGGGGGACGAGCAGTACTTC.

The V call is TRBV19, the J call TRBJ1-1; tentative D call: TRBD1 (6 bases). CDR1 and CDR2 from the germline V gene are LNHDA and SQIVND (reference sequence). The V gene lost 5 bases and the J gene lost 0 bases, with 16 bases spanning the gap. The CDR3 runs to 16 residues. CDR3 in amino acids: CASSDGGRGLNTEAFF. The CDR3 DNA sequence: TGTGCCAGTAGTGACGGCGGCAGGGGATTGAACACTGAAGCTTTCTTT.

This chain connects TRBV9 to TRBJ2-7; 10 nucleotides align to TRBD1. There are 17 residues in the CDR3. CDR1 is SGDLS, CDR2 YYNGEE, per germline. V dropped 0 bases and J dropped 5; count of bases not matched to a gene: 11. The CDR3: CASSVVPPRDRGHEQYF. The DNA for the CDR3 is TGTGCCAGCAGCGTAGTCCCCCCCCGGGACAGGGGCCACGAGCAGTACTTC.

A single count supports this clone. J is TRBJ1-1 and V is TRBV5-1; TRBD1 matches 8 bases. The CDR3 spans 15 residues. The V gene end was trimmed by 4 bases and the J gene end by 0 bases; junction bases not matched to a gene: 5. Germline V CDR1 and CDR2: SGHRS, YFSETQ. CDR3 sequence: CASSPSQGVNTEAFF. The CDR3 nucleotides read TGCGCCAGCAGCCCGTCACAGGGGGTGAACACTGAAGCTTTCTTT.

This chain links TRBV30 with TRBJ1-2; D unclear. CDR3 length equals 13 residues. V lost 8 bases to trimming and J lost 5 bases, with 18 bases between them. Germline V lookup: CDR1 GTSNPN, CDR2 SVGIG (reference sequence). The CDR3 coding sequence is TGTGCCGGTAAAGAATTCTCCGGGTATGGCTACACCTTC. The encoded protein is CAGKEFSGYGYTF.

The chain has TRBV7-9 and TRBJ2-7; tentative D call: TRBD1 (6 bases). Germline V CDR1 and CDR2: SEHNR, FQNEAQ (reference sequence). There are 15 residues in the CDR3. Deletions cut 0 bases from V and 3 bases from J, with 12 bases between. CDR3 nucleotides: TGTGCCAGCAGCTTAGCGTGGCAGGGGAACTACGAGCAGTACTTC. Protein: CASSLAWQGNYEQYF.

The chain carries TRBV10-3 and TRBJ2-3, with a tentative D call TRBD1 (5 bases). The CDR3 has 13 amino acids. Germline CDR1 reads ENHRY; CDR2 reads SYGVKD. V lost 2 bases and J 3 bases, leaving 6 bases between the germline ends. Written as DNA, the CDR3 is TGTGCCATCAGTGAGCAGGGTACAGATACGCAGTATTTT. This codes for CAISEQGTDTQYF.

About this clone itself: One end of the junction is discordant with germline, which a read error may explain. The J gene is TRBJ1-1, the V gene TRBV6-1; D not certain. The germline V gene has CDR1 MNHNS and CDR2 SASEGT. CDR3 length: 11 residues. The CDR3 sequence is CASTNVGASHF. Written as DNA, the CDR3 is TGTGCCAGCACTAACGTGGGAGCATCTCATTTT.

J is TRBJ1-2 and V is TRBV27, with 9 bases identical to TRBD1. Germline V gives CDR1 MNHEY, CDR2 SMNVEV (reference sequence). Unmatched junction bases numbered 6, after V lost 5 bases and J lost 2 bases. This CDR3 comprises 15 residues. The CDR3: CASSPTGQGNYGYTF. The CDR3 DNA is TGTGCCAGCAGTCCGACCGGACAGGGGAACTATGGCTACACCTTC.

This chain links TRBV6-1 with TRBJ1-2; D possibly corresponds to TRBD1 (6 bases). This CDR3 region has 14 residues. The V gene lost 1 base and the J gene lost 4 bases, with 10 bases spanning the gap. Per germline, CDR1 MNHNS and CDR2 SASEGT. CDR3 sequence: CASSEGAGVYGYTF. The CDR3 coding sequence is TGTGCCAGCAGTGAAGGGGCAGGGGTCTATGGCTACACCTTC.

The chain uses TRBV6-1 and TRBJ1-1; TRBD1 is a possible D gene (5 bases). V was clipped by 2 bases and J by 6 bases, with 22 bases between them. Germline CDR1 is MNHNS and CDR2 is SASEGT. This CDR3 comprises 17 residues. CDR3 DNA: TGTGCCAGCAGTGAATATCTTGGAGGAGGAGGGACCCCTGAAGCTTTCTTT. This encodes CASSEYLGGGGTPEAFF.

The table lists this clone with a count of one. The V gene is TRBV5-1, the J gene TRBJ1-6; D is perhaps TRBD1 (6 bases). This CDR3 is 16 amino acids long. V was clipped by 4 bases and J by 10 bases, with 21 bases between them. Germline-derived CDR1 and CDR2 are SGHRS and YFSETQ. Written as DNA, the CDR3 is TGCGCCAGCAGCCAGGCAGGGGCGCTCGTGGGCTCACCCCTCCACTTT. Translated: CASSQAGALVGSPLHF.

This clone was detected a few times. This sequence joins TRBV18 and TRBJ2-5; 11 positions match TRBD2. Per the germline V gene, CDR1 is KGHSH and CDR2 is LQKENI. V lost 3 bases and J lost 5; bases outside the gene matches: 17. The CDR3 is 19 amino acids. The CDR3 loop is CASSPKTLGLAGGWETQYF. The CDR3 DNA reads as TGTGCCAGCTCACCTAAAACCCTCGGCCTAGCGGGAGGTTGGGAGACCCAGTACTTC.